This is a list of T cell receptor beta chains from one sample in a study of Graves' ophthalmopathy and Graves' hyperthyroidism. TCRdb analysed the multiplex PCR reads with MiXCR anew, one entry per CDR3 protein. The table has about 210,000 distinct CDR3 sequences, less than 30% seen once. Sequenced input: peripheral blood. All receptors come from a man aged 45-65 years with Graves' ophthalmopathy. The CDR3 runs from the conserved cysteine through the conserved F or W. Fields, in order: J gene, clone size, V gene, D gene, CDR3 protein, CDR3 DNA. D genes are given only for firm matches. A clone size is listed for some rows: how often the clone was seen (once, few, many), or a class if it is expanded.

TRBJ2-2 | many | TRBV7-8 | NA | CASSKGNTGELFF | TGTGCCAGCAGCAAGGGTAACACCGGGGAGCTGTTTTTT
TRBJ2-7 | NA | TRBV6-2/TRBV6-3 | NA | CARRRGQIYEQYF | TGTGCCAGAAGGCGGGGGCAGATCTACGAGCAGTACTTC
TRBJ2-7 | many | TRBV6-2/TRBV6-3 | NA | CASSYRGKTTYEQYF | TGTGCCAGCAGTTACCGCGGGAAGACGACCTACGAGCAGTACTTC
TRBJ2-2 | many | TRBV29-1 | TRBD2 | CSVASSGRNTGELFF | TGCAGCGTTGCATCTAGCGGGAGGAATACCGGGGAGCTGTTTTTT
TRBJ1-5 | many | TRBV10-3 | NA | CAISAQRDSNQPQHF | TGTGCCATCAGTGCACAGAGGGATAGCAATCAGCCCCAGCATTTT
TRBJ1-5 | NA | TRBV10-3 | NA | CATKDPGSSNQPQHF | TGTGCCACCAAGGATCCAGGGAGTAGCAATCAGCCCCAGCATTTT
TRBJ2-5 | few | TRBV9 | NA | CASSVEGSSGETQYF | TGTGCCAGCAGCGTAGAAGGTTCTAGTGGCGAGACCCAGTACTTC
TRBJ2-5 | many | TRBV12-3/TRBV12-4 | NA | CASNKNVQETQYF | TGTGCCAGCAATAAGAACGTCCAAGAGACCCAGTACTTC
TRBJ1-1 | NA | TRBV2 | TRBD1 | CASIRTGGKTEAFF | TGTGCCAGCATTCGGACAGGGGGCAAAACTGAAGCTTTCTTT
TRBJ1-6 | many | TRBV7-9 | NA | CASQDANNSPLHF | TGTGCCAGCCAGGACGCGAATAATTCACCCCTCCACTTT
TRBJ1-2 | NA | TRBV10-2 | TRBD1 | CASSPGDSDNYGYTF | TGCGCCAGCTCTCCGGGGGACAGCGATAACTATGGCTACACCTTC
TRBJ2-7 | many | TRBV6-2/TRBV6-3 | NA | CASNPLPGVSYEQYF | TGTGCCAGCAACCCTCTGCCGGGGGTCAGCTACGAGCAGTACTTC
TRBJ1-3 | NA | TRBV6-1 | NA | CASSEAHFRAGRGNTIYF | TGTGCCAGCAGTGAAGCGCATTTCCGAGCGGGCCGTGGAAACACCATATATTTT
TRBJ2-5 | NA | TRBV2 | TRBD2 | CASKGGRPGETQYF | TGTGCCAGCAAGGGCGGGAGGCCCGGTGAGACCCAGTACTTC
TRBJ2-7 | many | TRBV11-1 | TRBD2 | CASSPRTSGSGEQYF | TGTGCCAGCAGCCCCAGGACTAGCGGCTCGGGGGAGCAGTACTTC
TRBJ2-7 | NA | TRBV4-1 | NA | CASSRGGPNEQYF | TGCGCCAGCAGCCGGGGGGGCCCAAACGAGCAGTACTTC
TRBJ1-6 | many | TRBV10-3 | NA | CAISESTSGQNSPLHF | TGTGCCATCAGTGAGTCGACGTCGGGACAAAATTCACCCCTCCACTTT
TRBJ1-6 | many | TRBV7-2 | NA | CASSLKSGSGVSPLHF | TGTGCCAGCAGCTTAAAGTCGGGTTCAGGGGTTTCACCCCTCCACTTT
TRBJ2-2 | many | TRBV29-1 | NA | CSVVWMREDTGELFF | TGCAGCGTTGTCTGGATGCGCGAGGACACCGGGGAGCTGTTTTTT
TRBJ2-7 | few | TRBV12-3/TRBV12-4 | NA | CASSEQGNGYEQYF | TGTGCCAGCAGTGAACAGGGAAACGGCTACGAGCAGTACTTC
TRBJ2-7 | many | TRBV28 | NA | CASRASYYEQYF | TGTGCCAGCCGGGCCTCCTACTACGAGCAGTACTTC
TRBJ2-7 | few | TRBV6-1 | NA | CASSRDSTVHEQYF | TGTGCCAGCAGTCGAGACAGCACGGTCCACGAGCAGTACTTC
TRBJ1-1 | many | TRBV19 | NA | CASSIRKGGTEAFF | TGTGCCAGTAGTATACGTAAGGGGGGCACTGAAGCTTTCTTT
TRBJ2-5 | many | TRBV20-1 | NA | CSASSIRIQETQYF | TGCAGTGCTAGTTCTATCCGGATCCAAGAGACCCAGTACTTC
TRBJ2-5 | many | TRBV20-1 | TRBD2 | CSARASLPAGGGKTQYF | TGCAGTGCTAGGGCATCCCTCCCAGCGGGAGGTGGGAAGACCCAGTACTTC
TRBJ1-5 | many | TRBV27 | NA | CASSRRSNQPQHF | TGTGCCAGCAGTAGACGGAGCAATCAGCCCCAGCATTTT
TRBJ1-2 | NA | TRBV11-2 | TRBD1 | CASTPAPKGARAYGYTF | TGTGCCAGCACCCCGGCCCCCAAGGGGGCCCGGGCTTATGGCTACACCTTC
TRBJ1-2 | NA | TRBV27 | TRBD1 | CASRGQFNYGYTF | TGTGCCAGCAGGGGACAGTTCAACTATGGCTACACCTTC
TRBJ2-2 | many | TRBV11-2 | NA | CASSSSLPGELFF | TGTGCCAGCAGCTCTAGTCTCCCCGGGGAGCTGTTTTTT
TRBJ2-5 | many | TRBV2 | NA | CASSGGSWAQYF | TGTGCCAGCAGTGGAGGGAGTTGGGCCCAGTACTTC
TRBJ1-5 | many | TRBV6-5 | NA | CASRTPSQPQHF | TGTGCCAGCAGAACCCCTTCTCAGCCCCAGCATTTT
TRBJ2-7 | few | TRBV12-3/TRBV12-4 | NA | CASSFERQTEQYF | TGTGCCAGCAGTTTCGAACGACAGACCGAGCAGTACTTC
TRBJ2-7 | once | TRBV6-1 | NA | CASSEGLSGYEQYF | TGTGCCAGCAGTGAAGGGCTGAGCGGGTACGAGCAGTACTTC
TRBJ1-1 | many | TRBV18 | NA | CASSPAQTVNTEAFF | TGTGCCAGCTCACCGGCACAAACTGTAAACACTGAAGCTTTCTTT
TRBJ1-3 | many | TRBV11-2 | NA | CASSFEPGSISGNTIYF | TGTGCCAGCAGCTTCGAACCGGGATCGATCTCTGGAAACACCATATATTTT
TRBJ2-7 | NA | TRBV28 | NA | CASSLREVPYEQYF | TGTGCCAGCAGTTTACGAGAGGTACCCTACGAGCAGTACTTC
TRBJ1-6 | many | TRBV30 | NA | CAWSHNRDGSPLHF | TGTGCCTGGAGTCACAACAGGGACGGTTCACCCCTCCACTTT
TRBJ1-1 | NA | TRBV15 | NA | CATSRAPRGKANTEAFF | TGTGCCACCAGCAGAGCCCCCCGGGGAAAGGCGAACACTGAAGCTTTCTTT
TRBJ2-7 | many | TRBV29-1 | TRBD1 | CSVLLWDRDRTNEQYF | TGCAGCGTCCTCCTCTGGGACAGGGACAGGACTAACGAGCAGTACTTC
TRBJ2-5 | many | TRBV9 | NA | CASSSPYQETQYF | TGTGCCAGCAGCTCCCCATACCAAGAGACCCAGTACTTC
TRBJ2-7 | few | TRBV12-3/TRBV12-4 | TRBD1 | CASSQDRVSPYEQYF | TGTGCCAGCAGCCAGGACAGGGTAAGCCCCTACGAGCAGTACTTC
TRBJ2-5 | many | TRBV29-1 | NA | CSVEGGTETQYF | TGCAGCGTTGAGGGGGGAACCGAGACCCAGTACTTC
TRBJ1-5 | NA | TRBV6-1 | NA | CASSLNRADQPQHF | TGTGCCAGCAGCCTCAACAGGGCGGATCAGCCCCAGCATTTT
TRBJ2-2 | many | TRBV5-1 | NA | CASSLEGYTGELFF | TGCGCCAGCAGCTTGGAGGGTTACACCGGGGAGCTGTTTTTT
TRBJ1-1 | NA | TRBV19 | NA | CASSKVHSNTEAFF | TGTGCCAGTAGTAAGGTCCATTCGAACACTGAAGCTTTCTTT
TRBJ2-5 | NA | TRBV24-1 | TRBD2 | CATSDLTSGDETQYF | TGTGCCACCAGTGACCTGACTAGCGGGGATGAGACCCAGTACTTC